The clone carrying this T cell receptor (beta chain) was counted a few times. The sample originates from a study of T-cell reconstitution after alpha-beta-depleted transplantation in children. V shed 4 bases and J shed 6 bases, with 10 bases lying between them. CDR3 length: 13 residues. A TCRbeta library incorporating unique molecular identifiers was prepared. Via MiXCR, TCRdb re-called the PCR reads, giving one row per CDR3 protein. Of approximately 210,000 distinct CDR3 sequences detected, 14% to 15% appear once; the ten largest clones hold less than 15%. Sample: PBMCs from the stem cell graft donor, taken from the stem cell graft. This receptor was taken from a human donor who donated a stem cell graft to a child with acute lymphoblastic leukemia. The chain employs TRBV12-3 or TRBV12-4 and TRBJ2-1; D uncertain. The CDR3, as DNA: TGTGCCAGCAGTTCCACCGACTTCAATGAGCAGTTCTTC. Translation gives CASSSTDFNEQFF.